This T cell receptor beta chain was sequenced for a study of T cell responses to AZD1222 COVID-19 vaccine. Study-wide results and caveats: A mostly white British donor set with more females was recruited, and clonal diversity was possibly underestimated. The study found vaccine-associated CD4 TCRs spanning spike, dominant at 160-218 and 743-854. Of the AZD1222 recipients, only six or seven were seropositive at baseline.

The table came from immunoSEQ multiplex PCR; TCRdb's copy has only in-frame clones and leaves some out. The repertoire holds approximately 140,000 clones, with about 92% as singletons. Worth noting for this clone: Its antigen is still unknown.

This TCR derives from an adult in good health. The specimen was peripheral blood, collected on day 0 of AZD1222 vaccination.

CDR3 residues: CASSQGTGANTGELFF. CDR3 coding DNA: TGCGCCAGCAGCCAAGGGACAGGGGCGAACACCGGGGAGCTGTTTTTT. The chain is built from TRBV4-1 and TRBJ2-2; 9 bases map to TRBD1. The CDR3 contains 16 residues. V dropped 1 base and J dropped 0; count of bases not matched to a gene: 0. Germline CDR1 reads MGHRA; CDR2 reads YSYEKL.